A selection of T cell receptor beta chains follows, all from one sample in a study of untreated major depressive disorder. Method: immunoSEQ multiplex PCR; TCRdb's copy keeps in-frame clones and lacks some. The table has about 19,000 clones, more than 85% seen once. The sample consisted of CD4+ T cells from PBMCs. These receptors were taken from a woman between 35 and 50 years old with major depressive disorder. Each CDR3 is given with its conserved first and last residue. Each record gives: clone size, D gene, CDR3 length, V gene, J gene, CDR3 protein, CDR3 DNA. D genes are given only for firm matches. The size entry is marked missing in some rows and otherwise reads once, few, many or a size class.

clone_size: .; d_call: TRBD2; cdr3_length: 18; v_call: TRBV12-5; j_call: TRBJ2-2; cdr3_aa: CASGFTGTSSLDTGELFF; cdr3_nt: TGTGCTAGTGGTTTTACCGGGACTAGCAGTCTCGACACCGGGGAGCTGTTTTTT
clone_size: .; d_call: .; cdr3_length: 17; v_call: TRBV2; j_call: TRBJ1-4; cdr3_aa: CASTQAGPGATNEKLFF; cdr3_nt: TGTGCCAGCACCCAGGCAGGACCGGGTGCAACTAATGAAAAACTGTTTTTT
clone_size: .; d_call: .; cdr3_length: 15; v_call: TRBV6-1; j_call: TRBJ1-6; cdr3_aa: CASSESWGGNSPLHF; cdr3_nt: TGTGCCAGCAGTGAATCTTGGGGTGGGAATTCACCCCTCCACTTT
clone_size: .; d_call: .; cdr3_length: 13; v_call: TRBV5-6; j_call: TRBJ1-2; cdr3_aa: CASTLGWNYGYTF; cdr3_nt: TGTGCCAGCACCCTGGGTTGGAACTATGGCTACACCTTC
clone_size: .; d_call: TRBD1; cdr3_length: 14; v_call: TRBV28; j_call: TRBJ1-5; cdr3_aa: CASRTGMGNQPQHF; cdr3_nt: TGTGCCAGCAGGACAGGGATGGGCAATCAGCCCCAGCATTTT
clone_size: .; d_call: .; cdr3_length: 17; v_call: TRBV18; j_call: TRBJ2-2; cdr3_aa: CASSPPFLADNTGELFF; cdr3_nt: TGTGCCAGCTCACCACCTTTTTTGGCAGATAACACCGGGGAGCTGTTTTTT
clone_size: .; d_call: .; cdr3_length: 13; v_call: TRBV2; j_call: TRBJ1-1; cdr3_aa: CATLTVSNTEAFF; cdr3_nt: TGTGCCACCCTAACAGTCTCGAACACTGAAGCTTTCTTT
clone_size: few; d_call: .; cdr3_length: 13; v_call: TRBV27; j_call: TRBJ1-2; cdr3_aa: CASSLGVQYGYTF; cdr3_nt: TGTGCCAGCAGTTTAGGCGTACAATATGGCTACACCTTC
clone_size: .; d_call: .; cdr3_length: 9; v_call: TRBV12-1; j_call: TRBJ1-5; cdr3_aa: CASNQPQHF; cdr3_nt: TGTGCCAGCAATCAGCCCCAGCATTTT
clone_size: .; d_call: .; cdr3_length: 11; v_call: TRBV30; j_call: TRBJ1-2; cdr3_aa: CAWRRLRGYTF; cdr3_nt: TGTGCCTGGAGGCGGTTACGGGGCTACACCTTC
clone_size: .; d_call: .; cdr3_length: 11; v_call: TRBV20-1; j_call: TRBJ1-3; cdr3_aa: CSARDGNTIYF; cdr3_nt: TGCAGTGCTCGTGATGGAAACACCATATATTTT
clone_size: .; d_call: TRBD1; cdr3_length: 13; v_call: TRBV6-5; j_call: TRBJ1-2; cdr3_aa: CASNPQTGGGYTF; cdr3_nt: TGTGCCAGCAACCCTCAGACAGGGGGGGGCTACACCTTC
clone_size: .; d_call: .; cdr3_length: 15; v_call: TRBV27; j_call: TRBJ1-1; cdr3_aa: CASSSPAGRDTEAFF; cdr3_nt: TGTGCCAGCAGCTCCCCAGCAGGGCGAGACACTGAAGCTTTCTTT
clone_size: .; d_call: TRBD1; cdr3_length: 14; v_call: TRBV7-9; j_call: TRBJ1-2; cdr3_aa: CASSFSGQGAGYTF; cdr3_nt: TGTGCCAGCAGCTTCTCGGGACAGGGGGCAGGCTACACCTTC
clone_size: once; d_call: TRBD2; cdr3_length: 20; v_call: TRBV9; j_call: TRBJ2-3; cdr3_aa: CASSTRPGTSAHTSTDTQYF; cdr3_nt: TGTGCCAGCAGCACCCGGCCTGGGACTAGCGCTCATACTAGCACAGATACGCAGTATTTT
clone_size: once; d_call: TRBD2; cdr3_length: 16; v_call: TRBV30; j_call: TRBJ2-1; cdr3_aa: CAWSPWTSGSENEQFF; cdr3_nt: TGTGCCTGGAGTCCATGGACTAGCGGGAGTGAAAATGAGCAGTTCTTC
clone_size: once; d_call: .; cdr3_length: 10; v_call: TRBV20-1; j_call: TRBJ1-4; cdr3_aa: CSAQSEKLFF; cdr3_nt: TGCAGTGCCCAAAGCGAAAAACTGTTTTTT
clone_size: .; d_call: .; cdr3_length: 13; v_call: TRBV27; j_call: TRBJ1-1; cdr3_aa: CASGADRNTEAFF; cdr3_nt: TGTGCCAGCGGGGCAGACAGGAACACTGAAGCTTTCTTT
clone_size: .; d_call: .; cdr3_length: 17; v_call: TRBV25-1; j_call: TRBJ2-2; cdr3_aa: CASSEYRGASNTGELFF; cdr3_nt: TGTGCCAGCAGTGAATACCGGGGAGCCTCGAACACCGGGGAGCTGTTTTTT